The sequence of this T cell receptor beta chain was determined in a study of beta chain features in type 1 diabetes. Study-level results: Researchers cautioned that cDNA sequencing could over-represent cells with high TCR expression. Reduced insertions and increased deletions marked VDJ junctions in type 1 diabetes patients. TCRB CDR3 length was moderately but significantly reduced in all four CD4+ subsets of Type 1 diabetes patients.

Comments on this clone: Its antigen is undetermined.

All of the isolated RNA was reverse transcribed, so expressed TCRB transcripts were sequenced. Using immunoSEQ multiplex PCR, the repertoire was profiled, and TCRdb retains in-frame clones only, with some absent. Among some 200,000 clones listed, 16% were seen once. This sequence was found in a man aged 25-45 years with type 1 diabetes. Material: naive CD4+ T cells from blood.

CDR3 DNA sequence: TGCAGCGACGTGGGCGGCAACCAAGAGACCCAGTACTTC. The encoded protein is CSDVGGNQETQYF. The genes are TRBV29-1 and TRBJ2-5, with D unresolved. Trimming took 7 bases from V and 0 from J, leaving 12 bases between them. The CDR3 runs to 13 residues. Per the germline V gene, CDR1 is SQVTM and CDR2 is ANQGSEA. Variable domain in full (rest from reference TRBV29-1 and TRBJ2-5): SAVISQKPSRDICQRGTSLTIQCQVDSQVTMMFWYRQQPGQSLTLIATANQGSEATYESGFVIDKFPISRPNLTFSTLTVSNMSPEDSSIYLCSDVGGNQETQYFGPGTRLLVL.